Shown below are 16 T cell receptor beta chains from a single sample sequenced in a study of early T cells in non-severe SARS-CoV-2 infection (dated by TCRdb to 2020 to 2022). Libraries came from 5' RACE. This sample was sequenced with a NextSeq 500. TCRdb trimmed the raw reads at Q25, called clones with MiXCR and kept productive beta chains. Each record represents a unique CDR3 protein, reported with the most common genes and DNA among its rows. The sample table records 60,000 to 75,000 distinct CDR3 sequences; about an eighth of these occur just once. The ten largest clones take up around 5% of the sample. The source material was whole blood, sampled at baseline. The receptor set was obtained from an adult who was a healthcare worker with PCR-confirmed SARS-CoV-2 infection or an uninfected control (not recorded which).

The genes are TRBV20-1 and TRBJ2-1; 12 bases fit TRBD2. After removal of 0 bases from V and 0 bases from J, the junction contained 9 bases not matched to a gene. Germline V lookup: CDR1 DFQATT, CDR2 SNEGSKA (reference sequence). CDR3 length: 19 amino acids. As DNA, the CDR3 is TGCAGTGCTAGAGATTTAACTAGCGGGAGGCCGAGCTCCTACAATGAGCAGTTCTTC. Translating gives CSARDLTSGRPSSYNEQFF.

In this sample, this clonotype turned up many times. The chain carries TRBV5-5 and TRBJ1-1; no clear D. Trimming stripped 2 bases from V and 7 bases from J, with 6 bases between. CDR3 length: 11 amino acids. Germline V gene sequence: CDR1 SGHKS, CDR2 YYEKEE (reference sequence). The CDR3 protein is CASSLNREAFF. CDR3 sequence (DNA): TGTGCCAGCAGCTTAAACCGTGAAGCTTTCTTT.

The chain employs TRBV7-9 and TRBJ1-5, with D unresolved. Germline CDR1 and CDR2: SEHNR and FQNEAQ (reference sequence). The V gene lost 1 base and the J gene lost 16 bases, with 17 bases spanning the gap. The CDR3 contains 13 residues. In DNA, the CDR3 is TGTGCCAGCAGCTTAGAGCCGGAGGCGGCCGCACATTTT. Translating gives CASSLEPEAAAHF. Combining the CDR3 with reference TRBV7-9 and TRBJ1-5 gives the whole variable domain DTGVSQNPRHKITKRGQNVTFRCDPISEHNRLYWYRQTLGQGPEFLTYFQNEAQLEKSRLLSDRFSAERPKGSFSTLEIQRTEQGDSAMYLCASSLEPEAAAHFGDGTRLSIL.

This clonotype was observed many times. The rearrangement uses TRBV7-8 and TRBJ1-5; tentative D call: TRBD1 (5 bases). The CDR3 extends over 13 amino acids. Trimming shortened V by 3 bases and J by 4 bases, and 7 bases separated the two germline ends. Germline V CDR1 and CDR2: SGHVS, FQNEAQ. CDR3 sequence reads: CASSFQGNQPQHF. The CDR3 DNA reads TGTGCCAGCAGCTTTCAGGGAAATCAGCCCCAGCATTTT.

Details on this clonotype: This sequence may be a read error, since a much larger clone differs from it by one base. The V gene is TRBV12-3 or TRBV12-4, the J gene TRBJ1-5; 9 nucleotides match TRBD1. The CDR3 spans 15 residues. The CDR3, as DNA: TGTACCAGCAGTTCCCGGGACAGGGCCAATCAGCCCCAGCATTTT. Translated: CTSSSRDRANQPQHF.

The V call is TRBV12-5, the J call TRBJ2-3; 12 bases are shared with TRBD2. Germline V gene lookup returns CDR1 LGHNT and CDR2 FRNRAP. The trim removed 1 base at V and 6 bases at J, leaving 2 bases unmatched. This CDR3 is built from 15 residues. The CDR3 bases are TGTGCTAGTGGTTTGGCTAGCGGGAGGGTGGATACGCAGTATTTT. It translates to CASGLASGRVDTQYF.

The rearrangement links TRBV6-5 to TRBJ2-3; 10 bases match TRBD2. J lost 0 bases, V lost 6 bases, and 12 bases had no gene match. Per the germline V gene, CDR1 is MNHEY and CDR2 is SVGAGI. The CDR3 has 18 residues. In DNA form, the CDR3 reads TGTGCCAGCAGACTCCGTAATAGCGGGGGGACTAGCACAGATACGCAGTATTTT. Encoded protein: CASRLRNSGGTSTDTQYF.

This clonotype has a handful of counts. The CDR3 region is CSAATVNYGYTF. CDR3 nucleotide sequence: TGCAGTGCCGCGACGGTTAACTATGGCTACACCTTC. The chain links TRBV20-1 to TRBJ1-2; the D is unclear. The germline gives CDR1 DFQATT, CDR2 SNEGSKA (reference sequence). The CDR3 sequence is 12 residues long. The V end was cut by 6 bases, the J end by 1 base, with 9 bases between.

Sample share makes this clonotype medium-sized. This chain joins TRBV7-6 and TRBJ2-2, with unresolved D. Per the germline V gene, CDR1 is SGHVS and CDR2 is FNYEAQ. The CDR3 has 15 residues. Trimming pared 1 base from V and 2 bases from J, leaving 8 bases between. The CDR3 loop reads CASSLVGSNTGELFF. The CDR3 DNA is TGTGCCAGCAGCTTAGTGGGTTCTAACACCGGGGAGCTGTTTTTT.

A note on this clonotype: This may arise from a read error, as a much more abundant clone is one base away. The chain links TRBV28 to TRBJ2-4, with a tentative D call TRBD2 (6 bases). The length of the CDR3 is 17 residues. Germline V gives CDR1 MDHEN, CDR2 SYDVKM. The chain's CDR3 is CASSTPGLGIAKKIQYF. The CDR3 DNA reads TGTGCCAGCAGTACACCGGGACTCGGCATAGCCAAAAAGATTCAGTACTTC.

This clonotype appeared a few times. J is TRBJ2-3 and V is TRBV5-1; TRBD2 might be the D (7 bases). This CDR3 region has 14 residues. Germline V CDR1 and CDR2: SGHRS, YFSETQ. Deletions cut 4 bases from V and 0 bases from J, with 9 bases between. The CDR3 sequence: CASSAGASTDTQYF. For the CDR3, the DNA is TGCGCCAGCAGCGCGGGGGCCAGCACAGATACGCAGTATTTT.

CDR3 region: CASSLSGSHYAKTQYF. The DNA for the CDR3 is TGTGCCAGCAGCTTGAGCGGGAGCCACTACGCAAAGACCCAGTACTTC. This chain links TRBV11-2 with TRBJ2-5, with TRBD2 matching over 8 bases. CDR1 and CDR2 from the germline V gene are SGHAT and FQNNGV. The V gene end was trimmed by 3 bases and the J gene end by 6 bases; junction bases not matched to a gene: 12. The CDR3 has 16 amino acids.

V gene TRBV29-1 combines with J gene TRBJ1-2, with a tentative D call TRBD1 (5 bases). Trimming removed 6 bases from V and 2 bases from J, with 16 bases in between. Germline-derived CDR1 and CDR2 are SQVTM and ANQGSEA. The CDR3 consists of 14 residues. CDR3: CSVGTLQGNYGYTF. The CDR3 coding sequence is TGCAGCGTCGGGACCCTTCAAGGAAACTATGGCTACACCTTC.

A few counts support this clonotype. The gene calls are TRBV9 and TRBJ2-7, with no clear D. Germline-derived CDR1 and CDR2 are SGDLS and YYNGEE. V shed 2 bases and J shed 5 bases, with 11 bases lying between them. This CDR3 is built from 13 residues. The CDR3 reads CASSVSSGNEQYF. The DNA for the CDR3 is TGTGCCAGCAGCGTCTCGAGTGGGAACGAGCAGTACTTC.

This clonotype was found a few times. The CDR3 protein is CASSREGRGEQYF. The DNA for the CDR3 is TGTGCCAGTAGTCGGGAGGGCCGAGGCGAGCAGTACTTC. V and J are TRBV19 and TRBJ2-7, with 8 bases that match TRBD2. With 5 bases clipped from V and 6 bases from J, the junction kept 6 bases outside the gene matches. Germline loops: CDR1 LNHDA, CDR2 SQIVND (reference sequence). CDR3 length: 13 residues.

The V and J genes are TRBV2 and TRBJ2-4; weak D call: TRBD1 (6 bases). CDR3 length equals 13 residues. The V end was cut by 6 bases, the J end by 6 bases, with 12 bases between. From germline, CDR1 is SNHLY and CDR2 FYNNEI. This chain's CDR3 is CASRDRLGNIQYF. The DNA for the CDR3 is TGTGCCAGCAGGGACAGATTGGGAAACATTCAGTACTTC.